This T cell receptor (beta chain) came from a study of T cell responses to AZD1222 COVID-19 vaccine. About the study: Whether given at about 4 or about 12 weeks, second doses were pooled. Study results and limitations: Spike-specific TCR breadth rose after two AZD1222 doses, and depth rose as well. The peak T cell response came first, and repertoires were sampled only after it. Donor demographics were predominantly white British with a female majority; clonal diversity may be underestimated.

This CDR3 is 15 amino acids long. With 0 bases removed from V and 4 bases from J, the gap between germline ends came to 10 bases. CDR1 is MNHEY and CDR2 is SVGEGT in the germline V gene. Produced via immunoSEQ multiplex PCR; TCRdb's table is partial and in-frame only. There are 85,000 or so clones in the sample; over 80% occur only once, and over 5.5% lies in the top ten. Notes on this clone: Its matching antigen is unknown.

This sequence was found in an adult in good health. V and J are TRBV6-2 or TRBV6-3 and TRBJ1-5; D is ambiguous. The sample here was peripheral blood, taken on day 0 of AZD1222 vaccination. CDR3 sequence reads: CASSYSELSNQPQHF. In nucleotides, the CDR3 is TGTGCCAGCAGTTACTCAGAGTTGAGTAATCAGCCCCAGCATTTT.